The clone carrying this T cell receptor (beta chain) turned up a few times. What it binds is unknown. The time point was: patch test 1, 2 weeks after DPC sensitization. Specified treatment: therapeutic diphenylcyclopropenone sensitization with weekly scalp DPC. The sample is drawn from a study of human T cells and chemical hapten exposure. General observations from the study: High-frequency TCRs, those above 1 in 1000, stayed the same after DPC sensitization. Expanded TCRs formed significantly more large CDR3 similarity clusters than controls.

Unique molecular identifiers were affixed to discrete cDNA molecules within the library. TCRdb called the RACE reads again in MiXCR, with one record for every CDR3 protein. The table includes about 100,000 distinct CDR3 sequences, approximately 11% detected once. Sample: whole blood, taken in connection with sensitization to the hapten diphenylcyclopropenone (DPC). This TCR came from a woman between 35 and 50 years old with alopecia areata. Some clones in this sample may be carry-over from other donors' samples.

In nucleotides, the CDR3 is TGTGCCAGCAGTCTCGGACTAGCGGGAGTGGATACGCAGTATTTT. Amino acid sequence: CASSLGLAGVDTQYF. The chain carries TRBV12-3 or TRBV12-4 and TRBJ2-3; 13 positions match TRBD2. The CDR3 loop spans 15 amino acids. Trimming cost V 5 bases and J 6 bases; bases outside gene matches: 5.